Listed below are T cell receptor beta chains from one sample, sequenced in a study of CD8 T cells in Susac syndrome. MiXCR was run by TCRdb on the immunoSEQ multiplex PCR reads, yielding one entry per CDR3 protein. The data contain about 180,000 distinct CDR3 sequences, roughly 94% of them singletons. Sequenced: CD4+ T cells from PBMCs. All receptors come from a human donor with Susac syndrome. Each CDR3 is given with its conserved first and last residue. A D gene is named only where the DNA matches it firmly. For some rows the clone size is stated as once, few or many, or as a class when expanded; others skip it.

>-|-|TRBV20-1|TRBJ2-2
CSARGLLQNTGELFF
TGCAGTGCCAGGGGACTCCTCCAAAACACCGGGGAGCTGTTTTTT
>-|-|TRBV7-9|TRBJ1-2
CASSQGDSRGYTF
TGTGCCAGCAGCCAGGGAGATTCCCGTGGCTACACCTTC
>-|once|TRBV2|TRBJ1-1
CASTPRGPTSNTEAFF
TGTGCCAGCACCCCCCGGGGCCCTACCTCGAACACTGAAGCTTTCTTT
>TRBD1|-|TRBV5-1|TRBJ1-2
CASSTGDRKAGGYTF
TGCGCCAGCAGCACAGGGGACAGGAAGGCAGGTGGCTACACCTTC
>-|once|TRBV30|TRBJ1-1
CAYRAWPNTEAFF
TGTGCTTACAGGGCCTGGCCGAACACTGAAGCTTTCTTT
>-|-|TRBV23-1|TRBJ1-2
CASSSRDRAYGYTF
TGCGCCAGCAGTTCCCGGGACCGAGCTTATGGCTACACCTTC
>-|-|TRBV18|TRBJ2-5
CASSPGASEGTQYF
TGTGCCAGCTCACCCGGGGCCTCCGAGGGGACCCAGTACTTC
>TRBD2|-|TRBV10-3|TRBJ2-3
CAIRPGLAGGTDTQYF
TGTGCCATCAGGCCGGGACTAGCGGGGGGGACAGATACGCAGTATTTT
>-|-|TRBV20-1|TRBJ1-5
CSASPLTQQPQHF
TGCAGTGCTAGCCCCCTCACACAACAGCCCCAGCATTTT
>-|-|TRBV9|TRBJ1-1
CASSVGGSNTEAFF
TGTGCCAGCAGCGTGGGGGGGTCCAACACTGAAGCTTTCTTT
>TRBD1|-|TRBV9|TRBJ1-6
CASSVEGGPGSPLHF
TGTGCCAGCAGCGTAGAAGGGGGCCCTGGTTCACCCCTCCACTTT
>TRBD1|-|TRBV12-3/TRBV12-4|TRBJ1-5
CASSPTGGWGNQPQHF
TGTGCCAGCAGCCCGACAGGGGGCTGGGGCAATCAGCCCCAGCATTTT
>-|-|TRBV5-5|TRBJ1-5
CASSLSGTTQPQHF
TGTGCCAGCAGCTTGTCCGGGACAACTCAGCCCCAGCATTTT
>TRBD1|-|TRBV7-2|TRBJ2-6
CASRQGVSSGANVLTF
TGTGCCAGCAGACAGGGGGTCTCCTCTGGGGCCAACGTCCTGACTTTC